This T cell receptor beta chain was captured in a study of spatial heterogeneity in lung cancer. This clonotype was recorded a few times. Described time point: sample taken at primary tumor resection. Whole RNA was taken from tumor, nontumor lung or frozen PBMC; it was then sequenced unsorted. TCRdb re-analysed the 5' RACE reads in MiXCR, keeping a single row per CDR3 protein. The profile covers roughly 75,000 distinct CDR3 sequences, with 10% to 15% appearing a single time and over 5.5% taken by the ten largest. Here the sequenced sample was PBMCs, taken at surgery. This receptor was obtained from a male donor with early-stage non-small cell lung cancer.

This chain's CDR3 is CSAPMDRADYGYTF. Here the CDR3 DNA reads TGCAGTGCCCCCATGGACAGGGCCGACTATGGCTACACCTTC. This chain links TRBV20-1 with TRBJ1-2; 8 positions match TRBD1. Germline V CDR1 and CDR2: DFQATT, SNEGSKA (reference sequence). CDR3 length: 14 amino acids. The junction had 9 bases not matched to a gene; V was cut back by 6 bases and J by 3 bases.